This T cell receptor beta chain was recorded in a study of identical twins. Whole-study results and caveats: The same donors were not followed; conclusions instead depended on cross-sectional statistical analysis.

There are 16 residues in the CDR3. The cDNA had a unique molecular identifier and a template-switch universal primer site. TCRdb re-derived calls from the 5' RACE reads in MiXCR, one entry per CDR3 protein. The sample carries around 490,000 distinct CDR3 sequences, nearly 15% recorded once. This clonotype was detected only a few times. The target antigen is unknown. A junction end diverges from the germline sequence, so it may reflect a read error. This same sample was also taken into another study, of yellow fever vaccine responses in identical twins.

V gene TRBV12-3 or TRBV12-4 combines with J gene TRBJ2-3, with 9 bases lining up with TRBD1. The TCR comes from a woman aged 18-35 years in good health. The sequencing sample was made of CD4+ T cells sorted from blood. The CDR3 DNA is TGTGCCAGCACTTTAGGAGGGACAGGGCTCACAGATACGCAGTATTTT. It encodes CASTLGGTGLTDTQYF.